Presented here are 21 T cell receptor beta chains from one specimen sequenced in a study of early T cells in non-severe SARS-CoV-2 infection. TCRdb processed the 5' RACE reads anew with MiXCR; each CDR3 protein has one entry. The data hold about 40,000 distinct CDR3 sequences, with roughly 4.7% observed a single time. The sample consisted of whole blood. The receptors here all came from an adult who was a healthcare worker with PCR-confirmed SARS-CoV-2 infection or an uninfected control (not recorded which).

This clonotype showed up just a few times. The CDR3 here is CASSLGEGNIQYF. DNA of the CDR3: TGTGCCAGCAGCCTCGGGGAAGGGAACATTCAGTACTTC. V usage is TRBV5-5 and J usage is TRBJ2-4, with a weak D call TRBD2 (5 bases). Looked up from germline, CDR1 is SGHKS and CDR2 is YYEKEE (reference sequence). The germline V and J ends were trimmed by 4 bases and 7 bases, with 12 bases remaining between them. The CDR3 is 13 residues long. Filled out from reference TRBV5-5 and TRBJ2-4, the complete variable domain reads DAGVTQSPTHLIKTRGQQVTLRCSPISGHKSVSWYQQVLGQGPQFIFQYYEKEERGRGNFPDRFSARQFPNYSSELNVNALLLGDSALYLCASSLGEGNIQYFGAGTRLSVL.

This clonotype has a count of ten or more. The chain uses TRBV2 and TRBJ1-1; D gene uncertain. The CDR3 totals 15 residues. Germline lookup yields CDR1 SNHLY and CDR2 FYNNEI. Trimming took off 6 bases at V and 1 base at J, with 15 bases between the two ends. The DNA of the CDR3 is TGTGCCAGCAGGCTGTCGAGTCCCAGGAACACTGAAGCTTTCTTT. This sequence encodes CASRLSSPRNTEAFF.

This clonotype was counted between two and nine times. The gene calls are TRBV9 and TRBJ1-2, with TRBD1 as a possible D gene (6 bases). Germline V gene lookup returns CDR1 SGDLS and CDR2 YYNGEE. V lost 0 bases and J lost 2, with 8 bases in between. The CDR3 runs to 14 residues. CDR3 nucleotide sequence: TGTGCCAGCAGCGTAGGGCAGGGGAACTATGGCTACACCTTC. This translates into CASSVGQGNYGYTF.

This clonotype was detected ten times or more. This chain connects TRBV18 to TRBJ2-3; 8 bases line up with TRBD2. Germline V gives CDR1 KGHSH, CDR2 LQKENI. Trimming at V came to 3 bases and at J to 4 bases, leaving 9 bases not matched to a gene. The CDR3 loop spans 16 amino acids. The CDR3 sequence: CASSPLAGSKADTQYF. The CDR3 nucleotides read TGTGCCAGCTCACCGTTAGCGGGGTCGAAGGCAGATACGCAGTATTTT.

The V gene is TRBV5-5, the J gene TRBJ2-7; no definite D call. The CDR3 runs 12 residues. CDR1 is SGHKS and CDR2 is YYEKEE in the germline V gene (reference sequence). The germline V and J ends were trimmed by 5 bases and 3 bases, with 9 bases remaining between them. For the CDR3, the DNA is TGTGCCAGCAGAGCAGTTGGCTACGAGCAGTACTTC. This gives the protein CASRAVGYEQYF.

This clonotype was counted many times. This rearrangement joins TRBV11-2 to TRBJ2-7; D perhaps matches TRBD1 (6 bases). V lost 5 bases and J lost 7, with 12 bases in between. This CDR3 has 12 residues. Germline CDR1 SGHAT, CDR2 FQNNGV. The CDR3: CASSPRTEEQYF. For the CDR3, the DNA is TGTGCCAGCAGCCCACGGACAGAAGAGCAGTACTTC. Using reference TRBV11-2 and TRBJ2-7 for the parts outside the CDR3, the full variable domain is EAGVAQSPRYKIIEKRQSVAFWCNPISGHATLYWYQQILGQGPKLLIQFQNNGVVDDSQLPKDRFSAERLKGVDSTLKIQPAKLEDSAVYLCASSPRTEEQYFGPGTRLTVT.

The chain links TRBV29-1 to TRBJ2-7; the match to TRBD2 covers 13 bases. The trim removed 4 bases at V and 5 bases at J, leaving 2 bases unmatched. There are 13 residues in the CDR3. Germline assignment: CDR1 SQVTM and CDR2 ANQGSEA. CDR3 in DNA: TGCAGCGTTGCGACTAGCGGGAGGCACGAGCAGTACTTC. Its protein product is CSVATSGRHEQYF.

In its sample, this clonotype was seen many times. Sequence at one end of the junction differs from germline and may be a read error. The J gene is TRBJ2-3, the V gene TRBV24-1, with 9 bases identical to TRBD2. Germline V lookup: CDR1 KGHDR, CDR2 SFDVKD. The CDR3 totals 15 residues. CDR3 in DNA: TGTGCCACCAGTGATCTAGCGGGGAGCATAGATACGCAGTATTTT. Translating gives CATSDLAGSIDTQYF.

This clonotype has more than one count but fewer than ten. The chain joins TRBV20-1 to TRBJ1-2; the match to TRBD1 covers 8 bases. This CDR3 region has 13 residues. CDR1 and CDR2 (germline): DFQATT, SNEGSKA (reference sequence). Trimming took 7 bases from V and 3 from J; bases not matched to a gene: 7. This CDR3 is CSVTQGADYGYTF. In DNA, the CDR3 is TGCAGTGTTACGCAGGGGGCAGACTATGGCTACACCTTC.

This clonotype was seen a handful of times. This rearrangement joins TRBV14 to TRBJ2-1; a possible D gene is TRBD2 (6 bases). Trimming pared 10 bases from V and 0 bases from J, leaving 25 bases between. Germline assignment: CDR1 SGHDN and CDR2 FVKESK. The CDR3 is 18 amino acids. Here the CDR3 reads CATNAGLTVLSSYNEQFF. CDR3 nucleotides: TGTGCCACCAACGCGGGACTTACGGTCCTAAGCTCCTACAATGAGCAGTTCTTC.

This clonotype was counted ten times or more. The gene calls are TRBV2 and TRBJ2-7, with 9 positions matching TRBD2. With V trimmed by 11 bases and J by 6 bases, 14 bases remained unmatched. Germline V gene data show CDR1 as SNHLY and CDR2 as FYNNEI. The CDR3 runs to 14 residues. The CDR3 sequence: CASYGGSGRAEQYF. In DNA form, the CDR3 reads TGTGCCTCCTATGGGGGTAGCGGGAGAGCCGAGCAGTACTTC.

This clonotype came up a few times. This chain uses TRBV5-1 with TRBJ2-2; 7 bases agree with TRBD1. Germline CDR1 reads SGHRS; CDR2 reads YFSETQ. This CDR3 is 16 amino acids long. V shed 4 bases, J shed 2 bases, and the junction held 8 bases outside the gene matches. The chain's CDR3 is CASSTGQASNTGELFF. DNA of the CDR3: TGCGCCAGCAGCACCGGACAGGCCTCTAACACCGGGGAGCTGTTTTTT. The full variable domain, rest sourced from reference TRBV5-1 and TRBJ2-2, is KAGVTQTPRYLIKTRGQQVTLSCSPISGHRSVSWYQQTPGQGLQFLFEYFSETQRNKGNFPGRFSGRQFSNSRSEMNVSTLELGDSALYLCASSTGQASNTGELFFGEGSRLTVL.

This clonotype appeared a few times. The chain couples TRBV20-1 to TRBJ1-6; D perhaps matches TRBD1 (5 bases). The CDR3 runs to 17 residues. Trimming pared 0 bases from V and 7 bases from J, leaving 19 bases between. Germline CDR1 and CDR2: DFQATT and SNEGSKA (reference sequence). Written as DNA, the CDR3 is TGCAGTGCTAGAGACCTCCCCGGGTGGGGCTTCAATTCACCCCTCCACTTT. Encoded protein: CSARDLPGWGFNSPLHF.

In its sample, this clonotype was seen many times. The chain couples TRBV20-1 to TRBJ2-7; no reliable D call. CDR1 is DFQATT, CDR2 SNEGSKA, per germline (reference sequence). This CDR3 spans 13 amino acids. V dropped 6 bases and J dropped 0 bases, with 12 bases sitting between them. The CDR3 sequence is CSAPGRSSYEQYF. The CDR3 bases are TGCAGTGCCCCCGGACGGAGCTCCTACGAGCAGTACTTC.

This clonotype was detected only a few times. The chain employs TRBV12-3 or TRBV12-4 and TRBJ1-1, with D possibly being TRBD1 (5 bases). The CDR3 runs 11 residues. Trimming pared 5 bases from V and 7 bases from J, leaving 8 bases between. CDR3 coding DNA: TGTGCCAGCAGTCCAGGGTTTGAAGCTTTCTTT. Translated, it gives CASSPGFEAFF.

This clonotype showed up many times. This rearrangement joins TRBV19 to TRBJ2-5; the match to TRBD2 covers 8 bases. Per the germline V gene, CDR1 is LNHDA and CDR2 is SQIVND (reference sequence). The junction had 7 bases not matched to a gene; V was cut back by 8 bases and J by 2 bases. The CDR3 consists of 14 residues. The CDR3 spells CASSTSGAQETQYF. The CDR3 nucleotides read TGTGCCAGTTCCACTAGCGGAGCTCAAGAGACCCAGTACTTC.

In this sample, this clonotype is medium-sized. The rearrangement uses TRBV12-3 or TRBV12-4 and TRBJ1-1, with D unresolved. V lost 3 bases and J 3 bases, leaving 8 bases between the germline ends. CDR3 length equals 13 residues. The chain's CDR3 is CASSFGSHTEAFF. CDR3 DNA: TGTGCCAGCAGTTTCGGGTCGCACACTGAAGCTTTCTTT.

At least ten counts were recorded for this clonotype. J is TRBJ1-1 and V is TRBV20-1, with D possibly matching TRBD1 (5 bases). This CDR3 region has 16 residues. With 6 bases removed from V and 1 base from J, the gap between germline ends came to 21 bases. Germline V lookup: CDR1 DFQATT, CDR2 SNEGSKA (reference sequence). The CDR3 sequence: CSAAGIGLGRNTEAFF. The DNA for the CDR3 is TGCAGTGCGGCAGGGATTGGGTTGGGCCGGAACACTGAAGCTTTCTTT.

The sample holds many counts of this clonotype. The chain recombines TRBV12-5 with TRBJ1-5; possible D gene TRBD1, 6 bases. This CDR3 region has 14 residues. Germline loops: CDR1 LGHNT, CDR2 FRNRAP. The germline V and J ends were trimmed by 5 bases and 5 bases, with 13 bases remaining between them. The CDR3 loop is CASGRYRADQPQHF. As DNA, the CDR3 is TGTGCTAGTGGTCGCTACAGGGCCGATCAGCCCCAGCATTTT. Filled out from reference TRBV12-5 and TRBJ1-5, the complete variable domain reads DARVTQTPRHKVTEMGQEVTMRCQPILGHNTVFWYRQTMMQGLELLAYFRNRAPLDDSGMPKDRFSAEMPDATLATLKIQPSEPRDSAVYFCASGRYRADQPQHFGDGTRLSIL.

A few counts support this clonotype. The DNA for the CDR3 is TGTGCCAGCAGCCACGGGGACAGGGTTATTGAAGCTTTCTTT. It encodes CASSHGDRVIEAFF. The V gene is TRBV3-1, the J gene TRBJ1-1, with 9 bases identical to TRBD1. J lost 7 bases, V lost 3 bases, and 6 bases had no gene match. Germline values: CDR1 LGHDT, CDR2 YNNKEL (reference sequence). The CDR3 runs to 14 residues.

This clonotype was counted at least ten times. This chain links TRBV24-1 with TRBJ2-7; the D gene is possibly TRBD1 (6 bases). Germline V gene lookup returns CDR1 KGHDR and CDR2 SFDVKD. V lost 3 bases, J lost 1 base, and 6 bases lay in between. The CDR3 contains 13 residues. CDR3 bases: TGTGCCACCAGTGATGGGACATCCTACGAGCAGTACTTC. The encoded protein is CATSDGTSYEQYF.